This TCR beta chain was retrieved from a study of T cell responses to AZD1222 COVID-19 vaccine. Study at large: Samples with a second dose at about 4 or about 12 weeks were pooled together. Findings and limits, study-wide: Among vaccine-associated CD4 TCRs, coverage spanned spike, with dominance at 160-218 and 743-854. Spike-specific TCR breadth and depth rose after two AZD1222 doses.

This clone appeared once. Its antigen is undetermined. Produced via immunoSEQ multiplex PCR; TCRdb's table is partial and in-frame only. In the table there are roughly 150,000 clones, 75% to 95% of which are singletons. The CDR3 has 13 residues. Germline values: CDR1 SEHNR, CDR2 FQNEAQ (reference sequence). V was clipped by 8 bases and J by 2 bases, with 9 bases between them. Sequencing was performed on peripheral blood, taken on day 0 of AZD1222 vaccination. V gene TRBV7-9 combines with J gene TRBJ1-4, with TRBD1 as a possible D gene (5 bases). This TCR was recovered from an adult in good health. The CDR3 is CASGWGTNEKLFF. The CDR3 DNA reads as TGTGCCAGCGGATGGGGGACTAATGAAAAACTGTTTTTT.